What follows is one TCR beta chain and its context. The antigen is not known. Per the germline V gene, CDR1 is MGHRA and CDR2 is YSYEKL. CDR3 length: 16 amino acids. The ends were cut back, 6 bases at V and 3 bases at J, with 19 bases in the middle. TCRdb's copy holds only in-frame clones and misses some; the assay was immunoSEQ multiplex PCR. Among some 420,000 clones listed, more than 75% were seen once. These data come from a study of Ad26.COV2.S vaccination and SARS-CoV-2 variants. On the study more broadly: Donor participated within the Ad26.COV2.S arm of the COV1001 trial. By the intramuscular route, Ad26.COV2.S was given once, or twice 56 days apart. Study-level findings and limits: The TCR breadth and depth analyses may have produced an underestimate of total T cell responses.

Sample treatment: around 19 received Ad26.COV2.S at low or high dose, single or two shots; five or six received placebo; per-sample allocation not given. Following the first vaccine or placebo injection, samples were taken on day 63. The sample in question was peripheral blood, obtained in a trial of Ad26.COV2.S vaccine versus placebo. The origin of this receptor is a person aged 18-65 years who received the Ad26.COV2.S COVID-19 vaccine or a placebo. V usage is TRBV4-1 and J usage is TRBJ2-3; D is unresolved. CDR3 sequence reads: CASRTQRTLATDTQYF. The CDR3 DNA reads TGCGCCAGCAGAACGCAACGGACCCTTGCGACAGATACGCAGTATTTT.